This T cell receptor (beta chain) was found in a study of long-term antiretroviral therapy in people with HIV (dated by TCRdb to about 2022). General notes on the study: The earliest samples were collected about a decade before the 2015 WHO recommendation for immediate ART, when ART was typically delayed until CD4 counts fell. Of the roughly 30 participants with HIV, some 12 were female. From over 25 adults with confirmed HIV infection, the cohort provided roughly 200 cryopreserved PBMC samples, gathered serially across a mean of around six years (range 1-12). No cross-contamination during QIAcube processing was seen in test extractions of a monoclonal T-cell line run alongside around 30 polyclonal samples. A retrospective serial study tested whether changes in peripheral blood TRB repertoire composition and diversity were associated with ART initiation and durable HIV suppression. The paper's findings and limits, for the study overall: No data were available on ART adherence, viral resistance or therapy changes, limiting inferences about post-ART repertoire changes. Limited PBMC availability meant only the TCR beta chain was sequenced, without alpha chain pairing. HIV repertoires had narrower CDR3 length ranges than controls, and the network structure suggested an antigen-experienced repertoire that shifted only slightly toward naive after ART. The samples span the years 2004 to 2017, and the ART regimens used at that time may not be as effective as current regimens. ART initiation was associated with a significant increase in TRB diversity, but diversity stayed significantly below transplant donor controls even after long-term ART. Expanded TRB clones identified before ART initiation dominated the repertoire at all time points, although this dominance fluctuated and declined in many PLHIV after ART. Unsorted PBMC were profiled instead of sorted CD4+ and CD8+ T cells because pre-ART samples had limited cell numbers.

V drops 1 base and J drops 0 bases, leaving 7 bases in between. CDR3 length: 14 amino acids, cysteine to phenylalanine. The DNA shown is the 42-base CDR3, in frame from base 1. Sequences SGHTA (CDR1) and FQGNSA (CDR2) are obtained from the germline V gene. Relative to its sample, this clone is medium-sized (0.01 to 0.1%). It has no known antigen specificity. Per-base qualities were not stored, and no clone one base away is much larger. Other DNA sequences within the sample encode an identical CDR3. The immunoSEQ hsTCRB v3.0 assay was used at survey level resolution to sequence the TRB variable region. The targeted TRB sequencing depth was roughly 40,000-50,000 T-cell genomes per sample. An Illumina MiSeq with a v3 150-cycle kit was used to sequence the pooled TRB libraries. In the source study's methods: Analysis of repertoires was carried out in R inside a reproducible Nextflow workflow spanning QC, data transformation and analysis. LymphoSeq2, an R package for exploring AIRR-Seq data, was used to implement the custom analyses. Several samples that yielded fewer than 5000 total TRB sequences were excluded, so that 150 to 200 HIV repertoires were analyzed. Of the 188 retained HIV repertoires, over 55 were collected before and around 130 after ART initiation. Repertoires were downsampled to 5000 TRB nucleotide sequences, and summary statistics were averaged over 100 downsampling iterations. TRB sequences were retained for analysis only if CDR3 regions of at least seven amino acids were present. Two measures captured diversity: a Shannon entropy-derived clonality score and the Gini coefficient. Repertoire networks linked the top 5000 CDR3 amino acid sequences whenever two sequences differed by an edit distance of one. For TRB CDR3 amino acid sequences, GLIPH2 was used to predict antigen specificity groups and MHC restriction. Known CMV, EBV, HIV or tissue antigen associations were flagged by matching CDR3 amino acid sequences against VDJdb and McPAS-TCR. Pre-ART, post-ART and control groups were compared with Wilcoxon signed-rank tests and Holm-Bonferroni correction. Sourced from immuneACCESS, this table was stored by TCRdb with only in-frame sequences that have V and J called. A share of the clones is absent; for the studies checked, an unresolved V gene accounts for under half, and the remainder has no known explanation. V and J calls plus clone size are reproduced from that table; the DNA served to infer D and trimming. This sample has more than 15,000 clones in its table, and over 70% of those were observed once. Roughly 14% of the sample is held by the ten biggest clonotypes.

Inclusion was restricted to participants for whom at least one PBMC sample before ART initiation and at least two post-ART samples were available. Every participant with HIV received treatment in the United States of America. Cryopreserved samples of about 0.95-10 million PBMC were thawed and washed before DNA extraction. At the time of the earliest PBMC sample, participants with HIV were aged between roughly 20 and 55 years. Each participant contributed PBMC samples from 1-4 timepoints before ART initiation and 2-8 timepoints after ART initiation, with a median of 7 samples. Serial HIV viral load, CD4+ T-cell count, ART history and demographic data were obtained for every participant. Using a Qiagen kit on a QIAcube, genomic DNA was extracted from unsorted PBMC, with samples processed in batches of 12.

The TCR was taken from a man aged 25 to 45 with HIV. The material sequenced was unsorted PBMCs, taken 1.2 years before starting antiretroviral therapy. The chain is assembled from TRBV7-2 and TRBJ2-7; the D gene cannot be named for sure. The CDR3 protein: CASSLGLSSYEQYF. The nucleotides are TGTGCCAGCAGCTTAGGGCTGAGCTCCTACGAGCAGTACTTC.